A single TCR beta chain is shown here with its context. In the authors' workflow: Counts of nucleated cells, estimated from reference gene primer amplification, were obtained. Assay used: immunoSEQ multiplex PCR; TCRdb lists only in-frame clones, some missing. The DNA gave D and trimming, while V, J and clone size come from that table. The sample holds some 91,000 clones; 83% are singletons and the top ten take approximately 10%. The data are from a study of blood T cell repertoires in COVID-19. Study in general: The study drew acute and convalescent COVID-19 samples from the United States, Italy and Spain. T cells, B-cell-depleted T cells, or PBMCs supplied cDNA or gDNA.

CDR3 length: 16 amino acids. V trimming: 5 bases; J trimming: 1 base; junction bases outside the gene matches: 10. CDR1 is SGHNT, CDR2 YYREEE, per germline (reference sequence). Sequencing was carried out using peripheral blood. The clonotype was recovered from a human donor in a cohort sampled during active COVID-19. The chain combines TRBV5-4 with TRBJ1-1; 8 positions agree with TRBD1. Written as DNA, the CDR3 is TGTGCCAGCAGACCAGCAGGGGGCGCAACGAACACTGAAGCTTTCTTT. Amino acids: CASRPAGGATNTEAFF.